The T cell receptor (beta chain) under discussion was sequenced for a study of Graves' ophthalmopathy and Graves' hyperthyroidism. Study observations and caveats: The model's ophthalmopathy progression predictions had roughly 69% sensitivity and approximately 72% specificity.

For repertoire sequencing, the TCR beta CDR3 regions were amplified from RNA transcripts. HTBI primers served in a first-round RT-PCR, which a second-round multiplex PCR followed. From the multiplex PCR reads, TCRdb called clonotypes with MiXCR, one entry per CDR3 protein. The profile covers about 740,000 distinct CDR3 sequences, with roughly 40% appearing a single time and 40% to 45% taken by the ten largest. There are 15 residues in the CDR3. The germline V gene encodes CDR1 SGHTA and CDR2 FQGNSA. With 2 bases clipped from V and 1 base from J, the junction kept 4 bases outside the gene matches. There are many counts of this clonotype. Its matching antigen is unknown.

The clonotype comes from an adult man with Graves' ophthalmopathy. The sequenced sample was peripheral blood. The chain joins TRBV7-2 to TRBJ2-7; 8 bases map to TRBD2. CDR3 sequence (DNA): TGTGCCAGCAGCTTAACCGGGGGGGCATCCTACGAGCAGTACTTC. Its protein product is CASSLTGGASYEQYF. Filled out from reference TRBV7-2 and TRBJ2-7, the complete variable domain reads GAGVSQSPSNKVTEKGKDVELRCDPISGHTALYWYRQSLGQGLEFLIYFQGNSAPDKSGLPSDRFSAERTGGSVSTLTIQRTQQEDSAVYLCASSLTGGASYEQYFGPGTRLTVT.